This T cell receptor beta chain was recovered during a study of T cell responses to AZD1222 COVID-19 vaccine. Study observations and caveats: Samples come after the peak T cell response, not at day 14.

TCRdb's copy holds only in-frame clones and misses some; the assay was immunoSEQ multiplex PCR. The data contain more than 100,000 clones, around 93% of them singletons. The V end lost 3 bases, the J end lost 1 base, and 9 bases lay between the germline ends. The CDR3 is 14 amino acids. CDR1 and CDR2 (germline): SEHNR, FQNEAQ (reference sequence). On this clone itself: The antigen is undetermined.

This chain connects TRBV7-9 to TRBJ1-1, with D unclear. The clonotype originates from an adult who received the AZD1222 COVID-19 vaccine. The sample was peripheral blood, taken 28 days after the second AZD1222 dose. CDR3 region: CASSLAPGNTEAFF. The CDR3 DNA follows: TGTGCCAGCAGCTTGGCCCCAGGGAACACTGAAGCTTTCTTT.